A selection of T cell receptor beta chains follows, all from one sample in a study of blood T cell repertoires in COVID-19. TCRdb's copy holds only in-frame clones and misses some; the assay was immunoSEQ multiplex PCR. The data show 150,000 to 200,000 clones, about 72% seen once. Sequenced input: PBMCs or T cells enriched from blood (not recorded which). These receptors all stem from a woman in her 50s who had recovered from COVID-19. Each CDR3 is given with its conserved first and last residue.

TRBJ2-7,TRBV4-1,CASSQAESSYEQYF
TRBJ1-2,TRBV11-2,CASSLGYSAGYTF
TRBJ1-5,TRBV14,CASSNTGRGQSAPAF
TRBJ1-2,TRBV5-6,CASSESFKTRGYTF
TRBJ1-2,TRBV27,CASSSTGGYGYTF
TRBJ1-5,TRBV7-3,CASSLPGRCNQPQHF
TRBJ2-1,TRBV3-1/TRBV3-2,CASSQDLEAHEQFF
TRBJ2-2,TRBV18,CASSPTTQNTGELFF
TRBJ2-3,TRBV7-2,CASSLSYLAARAADTQYF
TRBJ2-1,TRBV29-1,CSVDSDYLRANEQFF
TRBJ2-7,TRBV27,CASPHTYEQYF
TRBJ2-7,TRBV4-1,CASSQGLNEQYF
TRBJ2-5,TRBV6-2/TRBV6-3,CASSSAASAVQETQYF
TRBJ2-5,TRBV19,CASSIDLAGGETQYF
TRBJ1-2,TRBV5-3,CARSLAFSRGNYGYTF
TRBJ2-7,TRBV29-1,CSVEGRERYEQYF
TRBJ2-7,TRBV7-2,CASSVAGGTYEQYF
TRBJ2-5,TRBV10-2,CASSSGGLGTQYF
TRBJ2-1,TRBV14,CASSRSTSGTNYNEQFF
TRBJ1-2,TRBV7-2,CASSPDPGRALYTF
TRBJ2-5,TRBV30,CAWKRRVVGSGSLQETQYF
TRBJ2-1,TRBV11-3,CASSTGTSGYNEQFF
TRBJ1-1,TRBV19,CASSTGDSNTEAFF
TRBJ2-1,TRBV7-8,CASRQTSGYNEQFF
TRBJ2-5,TRBV24-1,CATSDLLLQYF
TRBJ1-1,TRBV19,CASSHGRGFGTEAFF
TRBJ1-6,TRBV11-2,CASSLGQGNPLHF
TRBJ1-2,TRBV5-1,CASSSREVYGYTF
TRBJ2-7,TRBV18,CASSLGQGSTYEQYF
TRBJ1-3,TRBV7-9,CASSSLLWQAISGNTIYF
TRBJ2-1,TRBV12-3/TRBV12-4,CASRLAGDNEQFF
TRBJ1-5,TRBV5-8,CASSFWTGEGSNQPQHF
TRBJ2-2,TRBV5-4,CASSSGGGLANTGELFF
TRBJ2-3,TRBV5-1,CASSEGHNTDTQYF
TRBJ2-1,TRBV27,CASTPGGRGNEQFF
TRBJ2-7,TRBV6-6,CASRLHGTGLGEQYF
TRBJ2-7,TRBV6-5,CASKYRQSYEQYF
TRBJ2-6,TRBV4-1,CASSHFIAATEAGANVLTF
TRBJ2-3,TRBV7-7,CASSRGRADTQYF
TRBJ2-7,TRBV11-2,CASSPYTYEQYF
TRBJ1-2,TRBV28,CASSFTTLSFSYTF
TRBJ2-1,TRBV28,CASSSVGEGTWDEQFF
TRBJ2-3,TRBV7-9,CASSLAGGFFTETQYF
TRBJ1-3,TRBV11-2,CASSRTRNTIYF
TRBJ2-2,TRBV5-1,CASSRMGTSKSNTGELFF